The T cell receptor beta chain described here comes from a study of blood T cell repertoires in COVID-19. TCRdb's table, derived via immunoSEQ multiplex PCR, lists solely in-frame clones and lacks some. The sample shows 120,000 or so clones, about 72% of them seen only once. CDR3 size: 13 residues. Germline-derived CDR1 and CDR2 are ENHRY and SYGVKD. Trimming stripped 2 bases from V and 1 base from J, with 5 bases between. The sequenced sample consisted of peripheral blood. This sequence joins TRBV10-3 and TRBJ1-1; D remains unclear. The sequence came from a woman between 55 and 75 years old with acute or convalescent COVID-19. CDR3 sequence (DNA): TGTGCCATCAGTGAGGTGGCGAACACTGAAGCTTTCTTT. Translated: CAISEVANTEAFF.